Following are 30 T cell receptor beta chains from one sample sequenced in a study of T cell repertoires in cytomegalovirus infection (dated by TCRdb to about 2019). Reads for this sample came from an Illumina HiSeq 1500. Through fastp at Q25 and MiXCR, TCRdb rebuilt clones from the public reads, retaining in-frame beta chains. Rows with a matching CDR3 protein are joined into one entry that keeps the most common DNA and genes. This sample lists 510,000 or so distinct CDR3 sequences; about 30% were detected once. The ten largest make up about 13% of the sample. The specimen was PBMCs. Receptors originate from a human donor in good health (CMV status not recorded). Some clones in this sample may be carry-over from other donors' samples.

The V and J genes are TRBV2 and TRBJ1-5; 7 nucleotides line up with TRBD1. In germline, CDR1 is SNHLY, CDR2 FYNNEI. CDR3 size: 16 residues. J was trimmed by 4 bases and V by 1 base; bases with no gene match: 7. The CDR3: CASSEETGWVNQPQHF. DNA for the CDR3: TGTGCCAGCAGTGAAGAGACAGGGTGGGTAAATCAGCCCCAGCATTTT.

This clonotype was recorded at least ten times. The V and J genes are TRBV6-1 and TRBJ2-3; D call uncertain. The germline V gene has CDR1 MNHNS and CDR2 SASEGT. The CDR3 runs 17 residues. V was shortened by 5 bases and J by 5 bases, with 23 bases between the two germline ends. The CDR3 region is CASSSTSFDQGQDTQYF. The CDR3 DNA reads as TGTGCCAGCAGTTCTACATCCTTCGATCAAGGCCAAGATACGCAGTATTTT.

This clonotype has more than one count but fewer than ten. This rearrangement joins TRBV28 to TRBJ1-1; D is unresolved. The CDR3 has 15 amino acids. Trimming stripped 5 bases from V and 3 bases from J, with 16 bases between. Germline V gene sequence: CDR1 MDHEN, CDR2 SYDVKM. CDR3 in DNA: TGTGCCAGCAGTCCCCCTGGGAGGACGGACACTGAAGCTTTCTTT. Protein sequence: CASSPPGRTDTEAFF.

The chain carries TRBV28 and TRBJ2-7; D is unresolved. The V end lost 2 bases, the J end lost 3 bases, and 11 bases lay between the germline ends. The CDR3 is made up of 14 amino acids. The V gene's germline CDR1 is MDHEN and CDR2 SYDVKM. CDR3 loop: CASSLAGMNYEQYF. CDR3 sequence (DNA): TGTGCCAGCAGTTTAGCCGGAATGAACTACGAGCAGTACTTC.

The rearrangement links TRBV10-3 to TRBJ1-3, with D possibly being TRBD1 (6 bases). Germline assignment: CDR1 ENHRY and CDR2 SYGVKD. V was shortened by 6 bases and J by 0 bases, with 9 bases between the two germline ends. The CDR3 loop spans 14 amino acids. CDR3 region: CAISGQSSGNTIYF. As DNA, the CDR3 is TGTGCCATCAGCGGACAGAGCTCTGGAAACACCATATATTTT.

This clonotype was detected ten times or more. The CDR3 sequence is CASSLGGGGDEQFF. The CDR3 bases are TGTGCCAGCAGCTTAGGGGGGGGTGGGGATGAGCAGTTCTTC. The chain recombines TRBV7-2 with TRBJ2-1; 7 nucleotides align to TRBD2. This CDR3 region has 14 residues. Per the germline V gene, CDR1 is SGHTA and CDR2 is FQGNSA. V dropped 1 base and J dropped 8; count of bases not matched to a gene: 5.

This clonotype was observed a few times. At one of its ends the junction is not consistent with the germline gene, which may arise from a read error. The chain recombines TRBV20-1 with TRBJ1-2, with TRBD1 identical over 8 bases. The CDR3 extends over 15 amino acids. The germline CDR1 and CDR2 sequences are DFQATT and SNEGSKA (reference sequence). The CDR3 bases are TGCAGTGCCAGAGGACAGGGATCCGATCTTTATGGCTACACCTTC. This sequence encodes CSARGQGSDLYGYTF.

This clonotype has more than one count but fewer than ten. The rearrangement uses TRBV6-2 or TRBV6-3 and TRBJ2-3; 7 positions agree with TRBD2. Germline V gene data show CDR1 as MNHEY and CDR2 as SVGEGT. V shed 2 bases and J 0 bases; nucleotides not matched to a gene: 2. This CDR3 is 15 amino acids long. CDR3 region: CASSYGLGSTDTQYF. CDR3 DNA: TGTGCCAGCAGTTACGGACTAGGCAGCACAGATACGCAGTATTTT.

The chain couples TRBV28 to TRBJ2-7; D assignment may be TRBD1 or TRBD2 (5 bases each). V was cut by 6 bases and J by 7 bases, with 19 bases left in between. The CDR3 covers 14 residues. CDR1 and CDR2 from the germline V gene are MDHEN and SYDVKM. The CDR3, as DNA: TGTGCCAGCAGCTCCACGGGGCCACGCGGGGAGCAGTACGTC. It encodes CASSSTGPRGEQYV.

The chain recombines TRBV7-8 with TRBJ2-2; 8 nucleotides line up with TRBD2. Trimming took 5 bases from V and 0 from J; bases not matched to a gene: 8. Germline CDR1 is SGHVS and CDR2 is FQNEAQ. CDR3 length equals 17 residues. The CDR3 DNA reads as TGTGCCAGCAGCCCCAGACTAGCGCCCGCGAACACCGGGGAGCTGTTTTTT. Encoded protein: CASSPRLAPANTGELFF. Full variable domain (outside the CDR3, taken from reference TRBV7-8 and TRBJ2-2): GAGVSQSPRYKVAKRGQDVALRCDPISGHVSLFWYQQALGQGPEFLTYFQNEAQLDKSGLPSDRFFAERPEGSVSTLKIQRTQQEDSAVYLCASSPRLAPANTGELFFGEGSRLTVL.

There are a few counts of this clonotype. The chain is built from TRBV7-9 and TRBJ1-3, with 9 bases that match TRBD1. Germline loops: CDR1 SEHNR, CDR2 FQNEAQ (reference sequence). The ends lost 3 bases at V and 0 bases at J; junction bases unmatched: 12. The CDR3 runs to 19 residues. The CDR3 region has the DNA TGTGCCAGCAGCTTTCGGGACAGGGCTAGGATTCTCTCTGGAAACACCATATATTTT. Its translation is CASSFRDRARILSGNTIYF.

In this sample, this clonotype turned up once. V usage is TRBV19 and J usage is TRBJ1-2; D ambiguous. Germline V gives CDR1 LNHDA, CDR2 SQIVND (reference sequence). This CDR3 has 15 residues. The V end lost 0 bases, the J end lost 5 bases, and 13 bases lay between the germline ends. CDR3 nucleotides: TGTGCCAGTAGTATAGATCGGGAGTCTCTATATGGCTACACCTTC. The encoded protein is CASSIDRESLYGYTF.

This clonotype was observed many times. V is TRBV7-2 and J is TRBJ1-5, with D tentatively TRBD1 (5 bases). The germline gives CDR1 SGHTA, CDR2 FQGNSA. V lost 5 bases, J lost 8 bases, and 13 bases lay in between. The CDR3 length is 13 residues. The DNA of the CDR3 is TGTGCCAGCAGCCCGTGGGTGGGGGAGCCCCAGCATTTT. Its translation: CASSPWVGEPQHF. Together with reference TRBV7-2 and TRBJ1-5, the CDR3 gives the full variable domain: GAGVSQSPSNKVTEKGKDVELRCDPISGHTALYWYRQSLGQGLEFLIYFQGNSAPDKSGLPSDRFSAERTGGSVSTLTIQRTQQEDSAVYLCASSPWVGEPQHFGDGTRLSIL.

The chain recombines TRBV20-1 with TRBJ2-1, with TRBD2 matching 10 bases. In germline, CDR1 is DFQATT, CDR2 SNEGSKA (reference sequence). This CDR3 spans 16 amino acids. With V trimmed by 3 bases and J by 6 bases, 11 bases remained unmatched. CDR3 nucleotides: TGCAGTGCTAGCACTAGCGGGATTCTAAGTATCAATGAGCAGTTCTTC. Translated: CSASTSGILSINEQFF.

This clonotype was counted only a few times. This chain connects TRBV7-9 to TRBJ2-2; TRBD2 matches 8 bases. CDR1 is SEHNR, CDR2 FQNEAQ, per germline (reference sequence). CDR3 length equals 18 residues. V dropped 5 bases and J dropped 0; count of bases not matched to a gene: 11. CDR3 loop: CASSPPGGSTPNTGELFF. The CDR3 DNA reads as TGTGCCAGCAGCCCCCCGGGGGGGTCGACACCGAACACCGGGGAGCTGTTTTTT. Filled out from reference TRBV7-9 and TRBJ2-2, the complete variable domain reads DTGVSQNPRHKITKRGQNVTFRCDPISEHNRLYWYRQTLGQGPEFLTYFQNEAQLEKSRLLSDRFSAERPKGSFSTLEIQRTEQGDSAMYLCASSPPGGSTPNTGELFFGEGSRLTVL.

The CDR3 DNA follows: TGTGCCAGCAGCTTGGGACAGGGGGCCTTCTACGAGCAGTACTTC. It is translated as CASSLGQGAFYEQYF. This chain uses TRBV7-8 with TRBJ2-7; 12 nucleotides line up with TRBD1. The CDR3 loop spans 15 amino acids. V was pared by 3 bases and J by 3 bases, with 3 bases of the junction left unmatched. CDR1 and CDR2 from the germline V gene are SGHVS and FQNEAQ.

In its sample, this clonotype was seen many times. The gene calls are TRBV7-2 and TRBJ2-1; 13 positions match TRBD2. This CDR3 has 17 residues. Germline values: CDR1 SGHTA, CDR2 FQGNSA. Trimming cost V 0 bases and J 9 bases; bases outside gene matches: 8. The CDR3, as DNA: TGTGCCAGCAGCTTAGCTTGGCAAGGACTAGCGGGAGTTGAGCAGTTCTTC. Translating it yields CASSLAWQGLAGVEQFF.

The CDR3 DNA follows: TGTGCCAGCAGTGAATTTACACTTAGCAATCAGCCCCAGCATTTT. Its translation is CASSEFTLSNQPQHF. The chain is built from TRBV6-1 and TRBJ1-5; no definite D call. Germline V gives CDR1 MNHNS, CDR2 SASEGT. V lost 2 bases to trimming and J lost 0 bases, with 8 bases between them. This CDR3 contains 15 residues.

This clonotype was seen ten or more times. The V gene is TRBV6-5, the J gene TRBJ1-2, with D uncertain. Germline V gene sequence: CDR1 MNHEY, CDR2 SVGAGI. CDR3 length equals 13 residues. The germline V and J ends were trimmed by 1 base and 4 bases, with 7 bases remaining between them. CDR3 DNA: TGTGCCAGCAGTTACTTCGTAAGCTATGGCTACACCTTC. Protein sequence: CASSYFVSYGYTF.

J is TRBJ1-2 and V is TRBV12-3 or TRBV12-4; D is perhaps TRBD1 (5 bases). The CDR3 runs to 14 residues. Trimming took off 3 bases at V and 8 bases at J, with 16 bases between the two ends. Here the CDR3 reads CASSLLGVVDGYTF. In DNA form, the CDR3 reads TGTGCCAGCAGTTTGTTAGGGGTTGTGGACGGCTACACCTTC.

The chain uses TRBV20-1 and TRBJ2-1, with D perhaps TRBD2 (6 bases). Trimming pared 5 bases from V and 5 bases from J, leaving 16 bases between. Per germline, CDR1 DFQATT and CDR2 SNEGSKA (reference sequence). The CDR3 spans 14 residues. The CDR3 nucleotides read TGCAGTGCTCCGGACTACCAGGCCCACAATGAGCAGTTCTTC. This sequence encodes CSAPDYQAHNEQFF.

This clonotype was observed a handful of times. The V call is TRBV6-2 or TRBV6-3, the J call TRBJ2-1, with 7 nucleotides matching TRBD2. Per germline, CDR1 MNHEY and CDR2 SVGEGT. There are 16 residues in the CDR3. The J segment lost 5 bases and the V segment lost 2 bases, leaving 9 bases of the junction unmatched. In nucleotides, the CDR3 is TGTGCCAGCAGTTACCGAGGTCTAGCGGCAAACAATGAGCAGTTCTTC. It translates to CASSYRGLAANNEQFF.

This clonotype was counted many times. The V and J genes are TRBV7-2 and TRBJ2-3; tentatively, D is TRBD2 (5 bases). Trimming pared 1 base from V and 3 bases from J, leaving 8 bases between. Germline CDR1 SGHTA, CDR2 FQGNSA. There are 14 residues in the CDR3. CDR3 loop: CASSLERGTDTQYF. In DNA, the CDR3 is TGTGCCAGCAGCTTAGAACGAGGGACAGATACGCAGTATTTT.

V gene TRBV29-1 combines with J gene TRBJ1-1; unclear D gene. The CDR3 sequence is 10 residues long. The germline V and J ends were trimmed by 3 bases and 4 bases, with 3 bases remaining between them. Germline values: CDR1 SQVTM, CDR2 ANQGSEA. The chain's CDR3 is CSVDSTEAFF. CDR3 nucleotide sequence: TGCAGCGTTGACAGCACTGAAGCTTTCTTT.

The V gene is TRBV20-1, the J gene TRBJ2-7; the match to TRBD2 covers 8 bases. V was pared by 6 bases and J by 3 bases, with 13 bases of the junction left unmatched. CDR1 is DFQATT, CDR2 SNEGSKA, per germline (reference sequence). The CDR3 spans 15 residues. CDR3 coding DNA: TGCAGTGCCAATTCTAGGCGGGAGGTGGGCTACGAGCAGTACTTC. This codes for CSANSRREVGYEQYF.

This clonotype appeared a few times. The rearrangement joins TRBV11-2 to TRBJ2-7, with 14 nucleotides matching TRBD2. The CDR3 extends over 16 amino acids. The ends lost 6 bases at V and 9 bases at J; junction bases unmatched: 13. The germline V gene encodes CDR1 SGHAT and CDR2 FQNNGV. CDR3 DNA sequence: TGTGCCAGCAGACCCCCGGGACTAGCGGGAGTTGAGGGGCAGTACTTC. This encodes CASRPPGLAGVEGQYF.

The rearrangement joins TRBV11-2 to TRBJ2-7, with unresolved D. Trimming shortened V by 5 bases and J by 2 bases, and 7 bases separated the two germline ends. The germline V gene has CDR1 SGHAT and CDR2 FQNNGV. The CDR3 extends over 12 amino acids. In DNA, the CDR3 is TGTGCCAGCAGCCCGACCCCCTACGAGCAGTACGTC. Translated: CASSPTPYEQYV.

Points on this clonotype: This CDR3 is missing its conserved last phenylalanine or tryptophan, likely due to a read error. The J gene is TRBJ1-1, the V gene TRBV6-1; 7 nucleotides line up with TRBD1. V gave up 6 bases and J gave up 5 bases; unmatched junction bases: 6. The germline CDR1 and CDR2 sequences are MNHNS and SASEGT. The length of the CDR3 is 13 residues. The CDR3 reads CASRRQGWTEAFY. Written as DNA, the CDR3 is TGTGCCAGCAGAAGACAGGGCTGGACTGAAGCTTTCTAT.

V and J are TRBV9 and TRBJ2-3; perhaps TRBD2 as D (5 bases). The CDR3 length is 15 residues. V was clipped by 0 bases and J by 2 bases, with 10 bases between them. Germline V gene sequence: CDR1 SGDLS, CDR2 YYNGEE. CDR3: CASSVATSPTDTQYF. CDR3 DNA sequence: TGTGCCAGCAGCGTAGCAACTAGTCCCACAGATACGCAGTATTTT.

This clonotype was observed a handful of times. The J gene is TRBJ2-2, the V gene TRBV19; TRBD2 is a possible D gene (5 bases). Germline lookup yields CDR1 LNHDA and CDR2 SQIVND (reference sequence). The V and J ends lost 8 bases and 1 base respectively, with 8 bases between them. CDR3 length: 13 residues. The CDR3 loop reads CASRRGNTGELFF. Written as DNA, the CDR3 is TGTGCCAGTCGTCGGGGGAACACCGGGGAGCTGTTTTTT. Full variable domain (outside the CDR3, taken from reference TRBV19 and TRBJ2-2): DGGITQSPKYLFRKEGQNVTLSCEQNLNHDAMYWYRQDPGQGLRLIYYSQIVNDFQKGDIAEGYSVSREKKESFPLTVTSAQKNPTAFYLCASRRGNTGELFFGEGSRLTVL.